A single sample is the source of the 27 T cell receptor beta chains below, sequenced in a study of blood T cell repertoires in COVID-19. The protocol was immunoSEQ multiplex PCR, while the TCRdb copy is restricted to in-frame clones and leaves out a portion. The sample lists about 200,000 clones, roughly three quarters occurring once. Sequenced input: peripheral blood. Source of these receptors: a woman aged 35 to 49 with COVID-19, enrolled during active disease.

The chain joins TRBV19 to TRBJ2-7; 8 positions match TRBD1. J lost 2 bases, V lost 8 bases, and 5 bases had no gene match. Germline V lookup: CDR1 LNHDA, CDR2 SQIVND (reference sequence). The CDR3 extends over 13 amino acids. This CDR3 reads CASCGQGTYEQYF. CDR3 bases: TGTGCCAGTTGCGGACAGGGAACCTACGAGCAGTACTTC.

The chain links TRBV13 to TRBJ1-2; 8 positions match TRBD1. The CDR3 loop spans 15 amino acids. V was clipped by 6 bases and J by 5 bases; unmatched bases: 11. Per germline, CDR1 PRHDT and CDR2 FYEKMQ (reference sequence). CDR3 sequence: CASRGQGAINYGYTF. The CDR3 DNA sequence: TGTGCCAGCAGGGGTCAGGGGGCGATCAATTATGGCTACACCTTC.

This chain joins TRBV7-2 and TRBJ2-3; no clear D. Trimming shortened V by 5 bases and J by 2 bases, and 5 bases separated the two germline ends. This CDR3 comprises 12 residues. Germline assignment: CDR1 SGHTA and CDR2 FQGNSA. Here the CDR3 reads CASSHNTDTQYF. The CDR3 bases are TGTGCCAGCAGCCACAACACAGATACGCAGTATTTT.

The chain uses TRBV18 and TRBJ2-2; unclear D gene. Looked up from germline, CDR1 is KGHSH and CDR2 is LQKENI. With 3 bases removed from V and 6 bases from J, the gap between germline ends came to 8 bases. The CDR3 extends over 13 amino acids. DNA of the CDR3: TGTGCCAGCTCACCGGCCTCTGCCGGGGAGCTGTTTTTT. Protein product: CASSPASAGELFF.

This chain joins TRBV19 and TRBJ2-1, with 7 bases aligning to TRBD1. Trimming at V came to 7 bases and at J to 6 bases, leaving 15 bases not matched to a gene. Germline V gives CDR1 LNHDA, CDR2 SQIVND (reference sequence). This CDR3 is 16 amino acids long. CDR3 sequence (DNA): TGTGCCAGTACCGACTCCCGGGACAGCTTTTCCAATGAGCAGTTCTTC. Its translation is CASTDSRDSFSNEQFF.

This chain connects TRBV18 to TRBJ2-7; 8 bases are shared with TRBD2. V was pared by 2 bases and J by 5 bases, with 5 bases of the junction left unmatched. The germline V gene has CDR1 KGHSH and CDR2 LQKENI. CDR3 size: 14 residues. As DNA, the CDR3 is TGTGCCAGCTCACCATCCCTGCGGGAGGACGAGCAGTACTTC. This codes for CASSPSLREDEQYF.

This chain connects TRBV10-3 to TRBJ2-4; D is uncertain. V lost 9 bases and J lost 1, with 13 bases in between. This CDR3 comprises 14 residues. CDR1 and CDR2 from the germline V gene are ENHRY and SYGVKD. Written as DNA, the CDR3 is TGTGCCATAGGTGTTGCCGGGGCCAAAAACATTCAGTACTTC. Encoded protein: CAIGVAGAKNIQYF.

This chain joins TRBV30 and TRBJ2-3; D gene ambiguous. Germline loops: CDR1 GTSNPN, CDR2 SVGIG (reference sequence). The CDR3 is 13 amino acids. V lost 4 bases and J 2 bases, leaving 10 bases between the germline ends. DNA for the CDR3: TGTGCCTGGACCAGGCGTTCCACAGATACGCAGTATTTT. This encodes CAWTRRSTDTQYF.

CDR3 residues: CASSPGQGGFRSYEQYF. CDR3 nucleotide sequence: TGTGCCAGCAGCCCCGGACAGGGCGGGTTTAGATCCTACGAGCAGTACTTC. The V gene is TRBV7-9, the J gene TRBJ2-7; 8 bases agree with TRBD1. This CDR3 is built from 17 residues. Germline trimming cut 5 bases from V and 1 base from J; bases unmatched to any gene: 13. Germline V lookup: CDR1 SEHNR, CDR2 FQNEAQ (reference sequence).

The chain joins TRBV5-6 to TRBJ2-3, with 8 bases aligning to TRBD1. CDR1 SGHDT and CDR2 YYEEEE come from the germline V gene. V lost 4 bases, J lost 6 bases, and 4 bases stayed unmatched. CDR3 length equals 13 residues. The CDR3 spells CASSPGGSDTQYF. The CDR3 DNA sequence: TGTGCCAGCAGCCCAGGGGGCTCGGATACGCAGTATTTT.

For this clone: Just one base apart from a much larger clone, this may be a read error. Other DNA sequences of this sample code for an identical CDR3. The chain has TRBV30 and TRBJ1-5; D remains unclear. This CDR3 is 13 amino acids long. CDR1 and CDR2 from the germline V gene are GTSNPN and SVGIG (reference sequence). V lost 0 bases to trimming and J lost 4 bases, with 7 bases between them. CDR3 nucleotides: TGTGCCTGGAGTGTACGGGAGAATCAGCCCCAGCATTTT. Protein: CAWSVRENQPQHF.

The chain carries TRBV30 and TRBJ2-7, with D tentatively TRBD1 (5 bases). V was pared by 1 base and J by 2 bases, with 9 bases between. There are 13 residues in the CDR3. Germline CDR1 and CDR2: GTSNPN and SVGIG (reference sequence). The CDR3 here is CAWSEGRAYEQYF. The CDR3 bases are TGTGCCTGGAGTGAGGGCAGGGCCTACGAGCAGTACTTC.

The chain links TRBV6-5 to TRBJ1-4, with D tentatively TRBD1 (6 bases). Trimming cost V 6 bases and J 5 bases, with 13 bases left between them. The CDR3 is made up of 14 amino acids. Germline V gene lookup returns CDR1 MNHEY and CDR2 SVGAGI. CDR3 in DNA: TGTGCCAGCAGGAGAGGGACATTGAATGAAAAACTGTTTTTT. It specifies CASRRGTLNEKLFF.

This clone was seen more than once but under ten times. This sequence joins TRBV7-6 and TRBJ1-5; tentative D call: TRBD1 (6 bases). The V end was cut by 1 base, the J end by 2 bases, with 9 bases between. In germline, CDR1 is SGHVS, CDR2 FNYEAQ. CDR3 size: 15 residues. CDR3 DNA sequence: TGTGCCAGCAGCTTAGGAGGGGGTGGCAATCAGCCCCAGCATTTT. Protein sequence: CASSLGGGGNQPQHF.

The chain employs TRBV9 and TRBJ2-7, with 11 bases fitting TRBD2. There are 15 residues in the CDR3. V dropped 2 bases and J dropped 3; count of bases not matched to a gene: 4. Germline loops: CDR1 SGDLS, CDR2 YYNGEE. The CDR3 sequence: CASSVSLAGGYEQYF. CDR3 sequence (DNA): TGTGCCAGCAGCGTGAGTCTAGCGGGAGGCTACGAGCAGTACTTC.

V usage is TRBV3-1 (or the pseudogene TRBV3-2) and J usage is TRBJ1-2, with D unclear. The CDR3 is made up of 15 amino acids. The V end was cut by 3 bases, the J end by 2 bases, with 13 bases between. Looked up from germline, CDR1 is LGHDT and CDR2 is YNNKEL (reference sequence). The CDR3 DNA sequence: TGTGCCAGCAGCCAGGCGGGGTCGCGGAACTATGGCTACACCTTC. Amino acid sequence: CASSQAGSRNYGYTF.

The J gene is TRBJ1-1, the V gene TRBV10-3; D remains ambiguous. The length of the CDR3 is 15 residues. Trimming pared 2 bases from V and 1 base from J, leaving 11 bases between. Looked up from germline, CDR1 is ENHRY and CDR2 is SYGVKD. CDR3: CAISEPYLENTEAFF. The CDR3 DNA reads as TGTGCCATCAGTGAGCCCTATTTAGAGAACACTGAAGCTTTCTTT.

This chain uses TRBV30 with TRBJ2-3, with 7 positions matching TRBD2. The germline gives CDR1 GTSNPN, CDR2 SVGIG (reference sequence). The V and J ends lost 8 bases and 4 bases, in that order; junction bases with no gene match: 3. The CDR3 contains 11 residues. The DNA of the CDR3 is TGTGCCCTAGGGAGGGCAGATACGCAGTATTTT. This translates into CALGRADTQYF.

This clone was picked up a small number of times. The chain uses TRBV5-1 and TRBJ2-5; D possibly corresponds to TRBD2 (6 bases). The CDR3 is 17 residues long. Germline V gives CDR1 SGHRS, CDR2 YFSETQ. V was shortened by 2 bases and J by 5 bases, with 22 bases between the two germline ends. CDR3 DNA sequence: TGCGCCAGCAGCTTCGGTCCTTTGCGGGATCGGGAGGAGACCCAGTACTTC. Its protein product is CASSFGPLRDREETQYF.

The rearrangement joins TRBV11-2 to TRBJ2-1, with TRBD1 identical over 7 bases. The V gene end was trimmed by 7 bases and the J gene end by 13 bases; junction bases not matched to a gene: 22. The germline V gene has CDR1 SGHAT and CDR2 FQNNGV. CDR3 length: 16 residues. The CDR3 loop is CASTDSRDRGTQTQFF. The CDR3 nucleotides are TGTGCCAGCACCGATAGTCGGGACAGAGGGACCCAAACCCAGTTCTTC.

The gene calls are TRBV15 and TRBJ2-7; 7 nucleotides align to TRBD1. The CDR3 totals 13 residues. V lost 4 bases and J lost 2; bases outside the gene matches: 2. Germline V gives CDR1 LNHNV, CDR2 YYDKDF (reference sequence). The CDR3 DNA reads as TGTGCCACCAGCAAGGGGGCCACCTACGAGCAGTACTTC. Translated, it gives CATSKGATYEQYF.

CDR3 loop: CASSPSGIHPEAFF. The DNA of the CDR3 is TGTGCCAGCTCACCGTCCGGGATCCACCCTGAAGCTTTCTTT. The rearrangement joins TRBV18 to TRBJ1-1; D remains unclear. The CDR3 has 14 residues. Trimming pared 3 bases from V and 6 bases from J, leaving 14 bases between. Germline lookup yields CDR1 KGHSH and CDR2 LQKENI. The full variable domain, rest sourced from reference TRBV18 and TRBJ1-1, is NAGVMQNPRHLVRRRGQEARLRCSPMKGHSHVYWYRQLPEEGLKFMVYLQKENIIDESGMPKERFSAEFPKEGPSILRIQQVVRGDSAAYFCASSPSGIHPEAFFGQGTRLTVV.

This sequence joins TRBV21-1 and TRBJ2-6; TRBD2 was called by the table and not checked on the DNA. TRBV21-1 is classified as a pseudogene. The CDR3 totals 16 residues. CDR3 residues: CASSKRRSSGANVLTF. The CDR3 region has the DNA TGTGCCAGCAGCAAACGAAGGAGCTCTGGGGCCAACGTCCTGACTTTC.

The chain uses TRBV5-6 and TRBJ1-2, with D tentatively TRBD1 (5 bases). The CDR3 runs 15 residues. CDR1 and CDR2 (germline): SGHDT, YYEEEE. V shed 4 bases and J shed 4 bases, with 17 bases lying between them. Here the CDR3 DNA reads TGTGCCAGCAGCCCCGAGTACGGAGGGGCCTATGGCTACACCTTC. Its protein is CASSPEYGGAYGYTF.

The chain is built from TRBV2 and TRBJ2-2; D gene unclear. CDR3 length equals 14 residues. Trimming pared 3 bases from V and 4 bases from J, leaving 9 bases between. Germline lookup yields CDR1 SNHLY and CDR2 FYNNEI. CDR3 nucleotide sequence: TGTGCCAGCAGTGAGCAGGTCCGCACCGGGGAGCTGTTTTTT. It yields the protein CASSEQVRTGELFF.

This chain joins TRBV7-3 and TRBJ2-3, with D unresolved. V dropped 5 bases and J dropped 3 bases, with 9 bases sitting between them. CDR3 length equals 13 residues. Germline V gene data show CDR1 as SGHTA and CDR2 as FQGTGA. DNA of the CDR3: TGTGCCAGCAGCCCCGACTGGACAGATACGCAGTATTTT. It translates to CASSPDWTDTQYF.

This chain uses TRBV4-1 with TRBJ2-5, with TRBD1 as a possible D gene (6 bases). The CDR3 extends over 13 amino acids. The V end was cut by 7 bases, the J end by 4 bases, with 13 bases between. Germline lookup yields CDR1 MGHRA and CDR2 YSYEKL. Written as DNA, the CDR3 is TGCGCCAGCAACAGGGCTCCAGGAGAGACCCAGTACTTC. Residues: CASNRAPGETQYF.